This TCR beta chain is drawn from a study of blood T cell repertoires in COVID-19. Overall study context: COVID-19 samples, acute and convalescent, were from the United States, Italy and Spain. PBMCs, B-cell-depleted T cells, or T cells were the source of the cDNA or gDNA that made up the material.

In the authors' workflow: Nucleated cell counts were estimated from reference gene primer amplification. This table comes from immunoSEQ multiplex PCR, and its TCRdb copy is limited to in-frame clones, with some not included. For V, J and clone size, that table is used; D and trimming come from the DNA. The profile shows around 220,000 clones, over 75% of them singletons. The CDR3 sequence is 20 residues long. V was clipped by 0 bases and J by 2 bases; unmatched bases: 11. Germline assignment: CDR1 KGHDR and CDR2 SFDVKD. The sequencing sample was made of peripheral blood. The sequence was obtained from a human donor in a cohort sampled during active COVID-19. The rearrangement links TRBV24-1 to TRBJ2-2; TRBD1 matches 10 bases. The CDR3 sequence: CATSDLKTGGQTKNTGELFF. The CDR3 bases are TGTGCCACCAGTGATTTGAAGACAGGGGGCCAAACTAAAAACACCGGGGAGCTGTTTTTT.